This entry is about one T cell receptor (beta chain). Its antigen is not identified. TCRdb re-called the 5' RACE reads; one entry per CDR3 protein, DNA not given. Recorded for this sample: 300,000 to 400,000 distinct CDR3 sequences. No sorting of T cells preceded isolation of total RNA from whole blood. This specimen belongs to a study of monozygotic twins with inflammatory bowel disease. Study findings and constraints: The study supported no single strong signal or clonotype linked to IBD.

The length of the CDR3 is 14 residues. Germline CDR1 and CDR2: LGHDT and YNNKEL (reference sequence). This clonotype was sampled from a human donor with ulcerative colitis or Crohn's disease, or a healthy co-twin of an affected twin (not recorded which). The sequenced sample consisted of blood. This chain connects TRBV3-1 to TRBJ2-2; TCRdb proposes TRBD1, but this gene call is untestable without DNA. CDR3 protein: CASSPGDRTGELFF. The full variable domain, with the rest looked up from reference TRBV3-1 and TRBJ2-2, is DTAVSQTPKYLVTQMGNDKSIKCEQNLGHDTMYWYKQDSKKFLKIMFSYNNKELIINETVPNRFSPKSPDKAHLNLHINSLELGDSAVYFCASSPGDRTGELFFGEGSRLTVL.